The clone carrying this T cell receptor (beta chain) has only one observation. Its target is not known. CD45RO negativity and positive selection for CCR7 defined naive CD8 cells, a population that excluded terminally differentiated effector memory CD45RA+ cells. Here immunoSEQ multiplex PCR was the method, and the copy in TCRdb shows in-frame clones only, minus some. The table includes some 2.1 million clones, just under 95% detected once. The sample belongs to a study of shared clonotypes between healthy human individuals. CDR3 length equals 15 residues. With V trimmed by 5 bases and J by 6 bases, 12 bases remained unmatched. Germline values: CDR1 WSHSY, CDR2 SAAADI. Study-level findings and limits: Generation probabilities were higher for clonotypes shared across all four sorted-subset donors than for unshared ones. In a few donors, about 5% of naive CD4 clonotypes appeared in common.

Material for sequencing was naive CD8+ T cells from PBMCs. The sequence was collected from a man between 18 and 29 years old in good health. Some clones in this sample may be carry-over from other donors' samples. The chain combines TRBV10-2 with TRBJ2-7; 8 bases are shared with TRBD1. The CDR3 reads CASSSVETGDGEQYF. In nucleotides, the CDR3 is TGCGCCAGCAGTTCCGTCGAGACAGGGGATGGCGAGCAGTACTTC.